This TCR beta chain was observed in a study of shared clonotypes between healthy human individuals. Repertoires were generated with immunoSEQ multiplex PCR, while TCRdb's copy carries only in-frame clones and drops some. Here the sample spans roughly 650,000 clones, more than 95% being singletons. The germline V gene has CDR1 SEHNR and CDR2 FQNEAQ (reference sequence). The CDR3 is 15 amino acids. Trimming at V came to 3 bases and at J to 3 bases, leaving 6 bases not matched to a gene. The donors were adults (healthy and HIV-negative) with no recent acute infections or vaccinations. The sequencing sample was made of naive CD4+ T cells sorted from blood. Regarding subset: CD45RA+ positively selected. This sequence was found in a woman aged 25 to 39 in good health. The chain employs TRBV7-9 and TRBJ2-7; TRBD2 aligns across 9 bases. CDR3 DNA: TGTGCCAGCAGCTTTAGCGGGAGCCCTTTCTACGAGCAGTACTTC. Translation gives CASSFSGSPFYEQYF.